Listed here are 18 T cell receptor beta chains from one sample, sequenced in a study of T cells in pancreatic ductal adenocarcinoma. Surgery without prior neoadjuvant therapy was the treatment of the selected pancreatic ductal adenocarcinoma patients. Sequencing used immunoSEQ multiplex PCR; TCRdb keeps in-frame clones, though not all of them. Found here are 25,000 to 35,000 clones, roughly nine tenths of them singletons; the top ten hold 2.2%. What was sequenced was PBMCs. These receptor sequences come from a human donor with pancreatic ductal adenocarcinoma.

This clone was picked up one time. The J gene is TRBJ1-5, the V gene TRBV5-1; no clear D gene. Trimming cost V 2 bases and J 2 bases, with 8 bases left between them. The CDR3 loop spans 14 amino acids. In germline, CDR1 is SGHRS, CDR2 YFSETQ. CDR3 sequence (DNA): TGCGCCAGCAGCTTCCGGGGTGGCAATCAGCCCCAGCATTTT. Translation: CASSFRGGNQPQHF.

This clone was detected only a few times. This chain uses TRBV27 with TRBJ1-5; D uncertain. In germline, CDR1 is MNHEY, CDR2 SMNVEV (reference sequence). The length of the CDR3 is 12 residues. Trimming shortened V by 3 bases and J by 6 bases, and 6 bases separated the two germline ends. The CDR3 protein is CASSLLGQPQHF. The CDR3 DNA follows: TGTGCCAGCAGTTTGTTAGGTCAGCCCCAGCATTTT.

The J gene is TRBJ1-6, the V gene TRBV4-1, with 7 positions matching TRBD1. Germline lookup yields CDR1 MGHRA and CDR2 YSYEKL. Germline trimming cut 1 base from V and 7 bases from J; bases unmatched to any gene: 7. The CDR3 extends over 16 amino acids. The CDR3 DNA is TGCGCCAGCAGCCAAGGACAGGGAGTCGGGAATTCACCCCTCCACTTT. Translation gives CASSQGQGVGNSPLHF.

The chain is built from TRBV27 and TRBJ2-2; tentatively, D is TRBD1 (6 bases). The length of the CDR3 is 18 residues. V was clipped by 2 bases and J by 5 bases, with 21 bases between them. CDR1 and CDR2 from the germline V gene are MNHEY and SMNVEV (reference sequence). The CDR3: CASSLVWRQGRPTGELFF. CDR3 DNA sequence: TGTGCCAGCAGTTTAGTCTGGCGTCAGGGGCGGCCGACCGGGGAGCTGTTTTTT.

This clone was detected a few times. V is TRBV7-2 and J is TRBJ1-1; no definite D call. CDR1 is SGHTA and CDR2 is FQGNSA in the germline V gene. Deletions cut 1 base from V and 2 bases from J, with 5 bases between. The CDR3 contains 13 residues. The CDR3 DNA follows: TGTGCCAGCAGCTTAGTTATTAACACTGAAGCTTTCTTT. Amino acids: CASSLVINTEAFF.

The chain links TRBV7-8 to TRBJ2-1; TRBD2 aligns across 14 bases. The CDR3 covers 14 residues. Germline CDR1 reads SGHVS; CDR2 reads FQNEAQ. V shed 4 bases, J shed 15 bases, and the junction held 8 bases outside the gene matches. The CDR3 region is CASSSGTSGRNWFF. CDR3 coding DNA: TGTGCCAGCAGCTCCGGGACTAGCGGGAGAAACTGGTTCTTC.

This chain joins TRBV9 and TRBJ2-7; TRBD2 matches 7 bases. This CDR3 has 16 amino acids. The ends lost 1 base at V and 6 bases at J; junction bases unmatched: 13. Germline V gene sequence: CDR1 SGDLS, CDR2 YYNGEE. The CDR3 nucleotides are TGTGCCAGCAGCGTACACCCCTCCAGGACTAGGGGCGAGCAGTACTTC. Protein product: CASSVHPSRTRGEQYF.

The J gene is TRBJ2-3, the V gene TRBV28; D uncertain. This CDR3 is built from 14 residues. V lost 2 bases, J lost 4 bases, and 10 bases lay in between. Germline V gives CDR1 MDHEN, CDR2 SYDVKM. CDR3 sequence reads: CASSLASQADTQYF. CDR3 nucleotides: TGTGCCAGCAGTTTAGCTTCCCAGGCAGATACGCAGTATTTT. The whole variable domain, filled in from reference TRBV28 and TRBJ2-3, reads DVKVTQSSRYLVKRTGEKVFLECVQDMDHENMFWYRQDPGLGLRLIYFSYDVKMKEKGDIPEGYSVSREKKERFSLILESASTNQTSMYLCASSLASQADTQYFGPGTRLTVL.

The CDR3 DNA sequence: TGTGCCAGCAGCTTATCTAGCGGGAGTACCAATGAGCAGTTCTTC. This sequence encodes CASSLSSGSTNEQFF. The chain employs TRBV5-4 and TRBJ2-1, with TRBD2 matching 10 bases. CDR1 is SGHNT, CDR2 YYREEE, per germline (reference sequence). V shed 2 bases and J 6 bases; nucleotides not matched to a gene: 5. This CDR3 has 15 amino acids.

The gene calls are TRBV4-1 and TRBJ1-4, with 11 nucleotides matching TRBD1. The CDR3 runs 17 residues. Trimming at V came to 1 base and at J to 7 bases, leaving 8 bases not matched to a gene. The V gene's germline CDR1 is MGHRA and CDR2 YSYEKL. The CDR3 DNA is TGCGCCAGCAGCCAAGGGGACAGGGGGATCGTTAGTGAAAAACTGTTTTTT. It encodes CASSQGDRGIVSEKLFF.

This sequence joins TRBV29-1 and TRBJ1-2; D call uncertain. Trimming removed 3 bases from V and 3 bases from J, with 8 bases in between. This CDR3 has 12 amino acids. Germline loops: CDR1 SQVTM, CDR2 ANQGSEA. The CDR3 DNA follows: TGCAGCGTTGAGGGCGGCGACTATGGCTACACCTTC. Translated, it gives CSVEGGDYGYTF.

DNA for the CDR3: TGTGCCAGCAGTACCTGGGGTTCACCCCTCCACTTT. It is translated as CASSTWGSPLHF. The V call is TRBV27, the J call TRBJ1-6; D remains unclear. Germline CDR1 reads MNHEY; CDR2 reads SMNVEV (reference sequence). The CDR3 spans 12 residues. Between the trimmed V and J ends, which lost 5 bases and 9 bases, there was a span of 8 bases.

In its sample, this clone was seen a few times. This chain joins TRBV7-2 and TRBJ1-5; no definite D call. With 3 bases removed from V and 5 bases from J, the gap between germline ends came to 8 bases. The CDR3 has 13 amino acids. Germline CDR1 SGHTA, CDR2 FQGNSA. The CDR3: CASSFSRDQPQHF. CDR3 nucleotide sequence: TGTGCCAGCAGCTTCTCGAGAGATCAGCCCCAGCATTTT.

The chain joins TRBV11-3 to TRBJ1-3; perhaps TRBD1 as D (6 bases). V shed 4 bases and J shed 1 base, with 14 bases lying between them. CDR3 length: 16 amino acids. CDR1 and CDR2 (germline): SGHNT, YENEEA. CDR3 residues: CASSSEGGVSGNTIYF. The CDR3 DNA is TGTGCCAGCAGCTCCGAGGGGGGGGTATCTGGAAACACCATATATTTT. The full variable domain, its missing parts supplied by reference TRBV11-3 and TRBJ1-3, is EAGVVQSPRYKIIEKKQPVAFWCNPISGHNTLYWYLQNLGQGPELLIRYENEEAVDDSQLPKDRFSAERLKGVDSTLKIQPAELGDSAVYLCASSSEGGVSGNTIYFGEGSWLTVV.

The chain employs TRBV2 and TRBJ1-4, with 7 bases that match TRBD1. The CDR3 runs to 15 residues. V shed 0 bases and J 14 bases; nucleotides not matched to a gene: 12. Germline CDR1 SNHLY, CDR2 FYNNEI. CDR3 amino acids: CASSEASTTGVELFF. CDR3 coding DNA: TGTGCCAGCAGTGAAGCGTCAACTACAGGGGTTGAGCTGTTTTTT.

The chain links TRBV19 to TRBJ2-5; D possibly matches TRBD1 or TRBD2 (6 bases each). The CDR3 length is 14 residues. Trimming stripped 6 bases from V and 5 bases from J, with 16 bases between. CDR1 and CDR2 (germline): LNHDA, SQIVND (reference sequence). CDR3 coding DNA: TGTGCCAGTAGGGCCCGAGGGGGGCTGGAGACCCAGTACTTC. Amino acid sequence: CASRARGGLETQYF.

The chain combines TRBV19 with TRBJ2-1; TRBD1 matches 9 bases. Germline V CDR1 and CDR2: LNHDA, SQIVND (reference sequence). This CDR3 has 17 amino acids. With V trimmed by 4 bases and J by 7 bases, 14 bases remained unmatched. The DNA for the CDR3 is TGTGCCAGTAGTAATAGTGGGGGACAGGGATTGAGGAATGAGCAGTTCTTC. Its translation: CASSNSGGQGLRNEQFF.

The CDR3 reads CAWSGTGQTNYGYTF. CDR3 nucleotides: TGTGCCTGGAGTGGGACCGGACAGACTAACTATGGCTACACCTTC. The rearrangement uses TRBV30 and TRBJ1-2; the D gene is possibly TRBD1 (6 bases). V dropped 1 base and J dropped 0 bases, with 12 bases sitting between them. The germline V gene encodes CDR1 GTSNPN and CDR2 SVGIG (reference sequence). CDR3 length: 15 residues.